The present T cell receptor (beta chain) was sequenced within a study of cytomegalovirus exposure and HLA in healthy donors (dated by TCRdb to about 2017). Concerning the study at large: In an earlier analysis of under 750 of the donors, less than 350 Gb of sequence data and 90 million to 120 million unique TCR beta sequences from about 190 million T cells were reported. An early release that covered about 600 HLA-typed donors contained approximately 300 gigabases of sequencing data and about 84 million unique TCR sequences. Among the approximately 430 genotyped donors, around 79% belonged to the genetic ancestry cluster associated with self-reported Caucasian donors. The study aimed to test whether cataloging public T cell receptors could reveal signatures of past pathogen exposure. The study profiled the T cell repertoires of some 610 subjects by immunosequencing and related them to cytomegalovirus serostatus. In addition to the first cohort of 650 to 750 subjects, a separate validation cohort of 120 different subjects was used. To predict cytomegalovirus infection status, the study brought together high-throughput TCR immunosequencing, statistical association of individual TCRs with disease status, and machine learning. To study patterns of TCR occurrence, a later analysis re-analyzed previously published TCR beta repertoires from 666 donors and added high-resolution HLA genotyping. Rather than using new phenotypic data, the later analysis identified candidate immune exposures from TCR beta sequences and from how often those sequences occurred across donors. An earlier analysis of roughly 580 of the donors used high-throughput TCR beta sequencing to judge whether each TCR beta V gene segment behaved as functional or pseudogenic. Alongside the repertoire data, information on donor age, sex, ethnicity and CMV serostatus was compiled. Genome-wide SNP genotypes for about three fifths of the roughly 670 donors were used in a later genetic analysis, which treated that subset as a discovery cohort. All discovery cohort repertoires had been generated on a single sequencing platform. Class I and class II HLA loci were covered by the typing at four-digit resolution. The number of donors typed differed by locus, with about 629-640 for A, B, C, DRB1 and DQB1, around 520 for DQA1, approximately 580 for DPA1, and some 440 for DPB1. Four to six DR-DQ haplotypes were handled as single units for association and clustering because linkage in the cohort was strong. Among around 400 genotyped donors of the cohort, an average of approximately 200,000 unique TCR beta nucleotide sequences was sequenced per donor, of which about 20% were non-productive. The investigation overall reported the following: Across donors, most TCR sequences were observed very rarely, whereas some public TCRs were present in many individuals. The earlier analysis of 587 of the donors excluded some 16 rarely observed V segments, including chromosome 9 orphons, because counts were too low. In this cohort, only TCR beta chains were sequenced, and detectable features were limited by the absence of alpha or paired-chain data. Sequencing depth was assumed to be roughly uniform across donors in the presence/absence analyses, though that assumption may not hold. In a later analysis, most CMV-associated TCR beta chains were found to appear HLA-restricted, with HLA associations seemingly driven largely by CMV exposure. Linkage disequilibrium might explain the correlated functional status among segregating V segments, but an unknown experimental factor could not be ruled out. Because the 87-base-pair reads could not distinguish some IMGT-functional V segments, including TRBV6-2 and TRBV6-3, those segments were excluded. A later analysis found that TCR association rates varied across HLA loci, with DRB1 alleles showing the most associated TCRs and HLA-C alleles the fewest. In an earlier analysis of a few hundred of the donors, most TCR beta V segments were observed in productive rearrangements about 90% or about 30% of the time, broadly matching IMGT annotations. In vitro tests confirmed that a few of the cytomegalovirus-associated TCR beta chains recognize cytomegalovirus antigens. Strong co-occurrence of HLA alleles, especially DR and DQ, made assigning TCR associations to individual alleles difficult. Several of the top co-occurrence clusters appeared to be linked to parvovirus B19, influenza, CMV and Epstein-Barr virus, according to a later analysis. V-gene and J-gene trimming of TCR beta chains was associated with a missense DCLRE1C variant in a later genetic analysis, and the association was replicated in an independent cohort. CMV serostatus was the only immune exposure information available for the cohort. According to a later genetic analysis, donors in an Asian-associated ancestry cluster had fewer N-insertions in productive TCRs than the approximately 670-donor mean. In both the original and validation cohorts, the classifier was reported to diagnose cytomegalovirus status with high specificity and sensitivity. The study listed 170 or so TCR beta chains as associated with cytomegalovirus. The authors suggested that the approach could potentially be extended to other disease states and immunological phenotypes. Compared with equally common non-associated chains, HLA-associated TCR beta chains in a later analysis were more clonally expanded and had lower generation probabilities. A further reported finding was that TCR beta sequences accurately predicted the HLA-A and HLA-B alleles for most subjects in the first cohort. Specific HLA alleles were associated with roughly 17,000 TCR beta sequences at a false discovery rate of 0.05 in a later analysis. A group of highly shared sequence variants was considered likely to be a technical artifact of the sequencing pipeline. Because some donors lacked HLA typing at each locus, the association tests relied only on the typed subset.

The cohort was made up of 666 healthy bone marrow donors. At the time of sampling, all cohort members were nominally healthy, though unrecorded immune exposures were likely present. The donor was CMV seronegative and was included in the group of about 400 seronegative cohort members. A peripheral blood sample was provided by each donor, and peripheral blood mononuclear cells were used for TCR beta sequencing. Genomic DNA was extracted from the blood cell samples with the Qiagen DNeasy Blood Extraction Kit. Deletion took 4 bases off V and 1 base off J, with a span of 8 bases between the germline ends. According to the germline V gene (reference sequence), CDR1 reads LNHDA and CDR2 reads SQIVND. The CDR3 goes from the cysteine to the phenylalanine over 15 residues. The sequence is cut down to CDR3 DNA, 45 bases in frame from base 1. The method was the immunoSEQ multiplex PCR assay. The multiplex PCR relied on a mix of 60 forward primers for TCR Vbeta segments and 13 reverse primers for TCR Jbeta segments. The CDR3 region of rearranged TCR beta genes was amplified from genomic DNA with a multiplex PCR assay. The Illumina HiSeq System was used to sequence the amplified TCR beta libraries as 87-base-pair reads. The source study handled its data this way. Across the 640 or so repertoires, a later analysis counted about 81 million unique TCR beta chains, roughly 11 million of which were shared by at least two donors. Raw reads were error-corrected and collapsed into unique sequences with a nearest-neighbor algorithm that merged closely related sequences to remove PCR and sequencing errors. CDR3 sequences were aligned to IMGT reference sequences to assign V, D and J gene segments. Each retained sequence needed at least a six-nucleotide match to both a V gene segment and a J gene segment. A rearrangement counted as productive if the CDR3 had no stop codons and remained in frame with V and J, and every other rearrangement counted as non-productive. CDR3 was defined by IMGT convention, running from the second conserved V-encoded cysteine to the conserved J-encoded phenylalanine. The earlier analysis of about 640 of the donors excluded any sequence lacking an unambiguous match to a single V gene segment. An earlier analysis of just under 600 of the donors called V segments functional above 56.7% productive rearrangements and segregating when the between-donor standard deviation exceeded 5%. To diagnose cytomegalovirus status from the catalog of TCR beta chain sequences, a statistical classification framework was built. In a later analysis, TCR nucleotide sequences were compared against IMGT/GENE-DB human TR gene sequences so that V and J genes could be assigned. A later analysis assigned CDR3 sequences and most-parsimonious VDJ recombination scenarios with the TCRdist pipeline. In a later analysis, every TCR beta chain was defined by the combination of its CDR3 amino acid sequence and its V-gene family, and reads without a unique V-gene family were dropped. To address suspected cross-contamination and a sequencing artifact, a later analysis removed a few hundred highly shared, low-generation-probability nucleotide sequences. In a later analysis, a clonal expansion index was calculated for each public chain from normalized within-repertoire ranks of inferred template counts. Generation probabilities in a later analysis came from a VDJ recombination model fitted to out-of-frame rearrangements, and those results were checked against IGoR. In a later analysis, TCR-TCR, TCR-HLA and TCR-CMV co-occurrence was scored with hypergeometric tests, and a repertoire-size bias correction was applied to TCR pairs. In a later analysis, false discovery rates were estimated by permuting HLA or CMV assignments 20 times. In a later analysis, co-occurring TCRs were grouped using DBSCAN, and TCRdist sequence similarity was added for clustering within HLA-allele-positive subsets. Repertoires with fewer than 30,000 or more than 120,000 public chains, plus five repertoires with anomalous nucleotide sharing, were excluded from co-occurrence clustering. In its TCRdb copy, this immuneACCESS table keeps in-frame sequences only and misses some clones. Where compared with another copy, unresolved V genes explain less than half of these, and the others have no known cause. That table furnishes V, J and clone size, whereas the DNA furnished D and trimming. The sample's own table lists 50,000 to 70,000 clones. Of the sample, 3.5% to 4% is held by the ten largest clones.

Worth noting for this clone: Its antigen is unknown.

Specimen: PBMCs. This receptor was taken from a male donor in good health and CMV-seronegative. The rearranged segments are TRBV19 and TRBJ2-6; the D gene is perhaps TRBD1, on 5 matching bases. The bases read TGTGCCAGTAGTAAGAGGACATCTGGGGCCAACGTCCTGACTTTC. The encoded protein is CASSKRTSGANVLTF.